The next 12 T cell receptor beta chains were all read from a single sample in a study of CD8 T cells in Susac syndrome. Reverse transcription of roughly 0.45 to 1 ug RNA used random hexamers. TCRdb recomputed calls from the immunoSEQ multiplex PCR reads with MiXCR, one row per CDR3 protein. The sample lists some 400,000 distinct CDR3 sequences, 75% to 90% occurring once. The source material was CD8+ T cells from PBMCs. The source is a human donor with multiple sclerosis.

The chain joins TRBV20-1 to TRBJ2-1; 8 bases are shared with TRBD2. This CDR3 region has 14 residues. With V trimmed by 2 bases and J by 5 bases, 5 bases remained unmatched. Germline V gene sequence: CDR1 DFQATT, CDR2 SNEGSKA (reference sequence). The CDR3 DNA is TGCAGTGCTAGATGGCGGGAGGAAAACAATGAGCAGTTCTTC. Translation gives CSARWREENNEQFF.

This rearrangement joins TRBV4-1 to TRBJ1-2; D uncertain. The CDR3 loop spans 16 amino acids. The V end was cut by 0 bases, the J end by 6 bases, with 17 bases between. Germline values: CDR1 MGHRA, CDR2 YSYEKL. CDR3 in DNA: TGCGCCAGCAGCCAAGATAGGTCCGGAAACGGAGATGGCTACACCTTC. It codes for CASSQDRSGNGDGYTF.

CDR3 nucleotide sequence: TGTGCCAGCAGTTCCGGGCTTAGCAATCAGCCCCAGCATTTT. Protein sequence: CASSSGLSNQPQHF. This rearrangement joins TRBV27 to TRBJ1-5; no clear D gene. The germline CDR1 and CDR2 sequences are MNHEY and SMNVEV (reference sequence). V gave up 4 bases and J gave up 0 bases, with 7 bases separating them. CDR3 length equals 14 residues.

The CDR3 sequence: CASSLLDTTSYEQYF. The CDR3 DNA follows: TGCGCCAGCAGCTTACTCGACACGACCTCCTACGAGCAGTACTTC. The chain has TRBV5-1 and TRBJ2-7; D is unclear. The ends were cut back, 2 bases at V and 0 bases at J, with 12 bases in the middle. The CDR3 loop spans 15 amino acids. The V gene's germline CDR1 is SGHRS and CDR2 YFSETQ.

This chain uses TRBV7-9 with TRBJ2-1; the match to TRBD2 covers 12 bases. CDR3 length: 19 amino acids. Germline V lookup: CDR1 SEHNR, CDR2 FQNEAQ (reference sequence). V was clipped by 2 bases and J by 8 bases; unmatched bases: 16. CDR3 DNA sequence: TGTGCCAGCAGCTTATCCCTTCCCTCTACTAGCGGGAGGAGGTATGAGCAGTTCTTC. Its protein product is CASSLSLPSTSGRRYEQFF.

The chain is built from TRBV2 and TRBJ2-1; weak D call: TRBD1 (6 bases). Trimming left V 2 bases short and J 7 bases short, with 15 bases between. CDR1 SNHLY and CDR2 FYNNEI come from the germline V gene. The CDR3 covers 15 residues. The CDR3 loop is CASSETGPGSNEQFF. CDR3 coding DNA: TGTGCCAGCAGTGAAACAGGGCCGGGGTCTAATGAGCAGTTCTTC.

The rearrangement links TRBV3-1 to TRBJ2-7, with unresolved D. The CDR3 runs 13 residues. The ends were cut back, 0 bases at V and 5 bases at J, with 8 bases in the middle. CDR1 LGHDT and CDR2 YNNKEL come from the germline V gene (reference sequence). CDR3 region: CASSQEMADEQYF. DNA of the CDR3: TGTGCCAGCAGCCAAGAGATGGCCGACGAGCAGTACTTC.

The rearrangement links TRBV7-9 to TRBJ2-3, with 7 nucleotides matching TRBD2. Germline lookup yields CDR1 SEHNR and CDR2 FQNEAQ (reference sequence). V trimming: 5 bases; J trimming: 8 bases; junction bases outside the gene matches: 25. This CDR3 is 19 amino acids long. CDR3 in amino acids: CASSRADLVAGEGPGTQYF. The CDR3 DNA follows: TGTGCCAGCAGCCGGGCGGATCTTGTCGCGGGGGAGGGGCCCGGTACGCAGTATTTT.

The rearrangement uses TRBV14 and TRBJ2-2, with TRBD1 identical over 10 bases. After removal of 2 bases from V and 6 bases from J, the junction contained 6 bases not matched to a gene. CDR3 length: 16 residues. Germline V gene lookup returns CDR1 SGHDN and CDR2 FVKESK. DNA for the CDR3: TGTGCCAGCAGCCAATATGGGACAGGGGTAGCCGGGGAGCTGTTTTTT. Translation gives CASSQYGTGVAGELFF.

V gene TRBV5-1 combines with J gene TRBJ1-5; the D is unclear. Trimming cost V 2 bases and J 0 bases, with 6 bases left between them. Per the germline V gene, CDR1 is SGHRS and CDR2 is YFSETQ. This CDR3 contains 14 residues. DNA of the CDR3: TGCGCCAGCAGCTTCGGGGATAGCAATCAGCCCCAGCATTTT. It is translated as CASSFGDSNQPQHF.

The V and J genes are TRBV10-3 and TRBJ2-1, with TRBD2 identical over 7 bases. The junction had 6 bases not matched to a gene; V was cut back by 0 bases and J by 4 bases. Looked up from germline, CDR1 is ENHRY and CDR2 is SYGVKD. The length of the CDR3 is 16 residues. CDR3 sequence (DNA): TGTGCCATCAGTGAGTCGCCTAGCGGAGTATACAATGAGCAGTTCTTC. Translating gives CAISESPSGVYNEQFF.

This chain connects TRBV6-1 to TRBJ2-5; D not resolved. V lost 2 bases, J lost 4 bases, and 14 bases lay in between. The germline V gene has CDR1 MNHNS and CDR2 SASEGT. The CDR3 is 15 amino acids. DNA of the CDR3: TGTGCCAGCAGTGAACTGGGCAACGAGATAGAGACCCAGTACTTC. It is translated as CASSELGNEIETQYF.